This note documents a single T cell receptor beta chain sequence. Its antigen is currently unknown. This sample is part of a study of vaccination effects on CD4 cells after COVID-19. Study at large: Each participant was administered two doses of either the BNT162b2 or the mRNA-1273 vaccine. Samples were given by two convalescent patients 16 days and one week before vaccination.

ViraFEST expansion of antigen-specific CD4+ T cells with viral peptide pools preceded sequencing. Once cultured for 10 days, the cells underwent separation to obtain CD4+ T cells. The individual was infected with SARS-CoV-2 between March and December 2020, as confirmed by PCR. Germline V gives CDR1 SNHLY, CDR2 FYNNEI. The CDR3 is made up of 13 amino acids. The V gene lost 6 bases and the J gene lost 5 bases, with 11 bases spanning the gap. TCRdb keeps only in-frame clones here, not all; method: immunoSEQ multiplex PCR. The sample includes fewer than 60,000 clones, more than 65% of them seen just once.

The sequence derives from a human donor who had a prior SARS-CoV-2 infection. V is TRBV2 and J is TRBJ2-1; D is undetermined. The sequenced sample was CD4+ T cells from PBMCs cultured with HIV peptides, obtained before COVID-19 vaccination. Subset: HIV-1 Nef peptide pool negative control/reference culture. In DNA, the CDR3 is TGTGCCAGCAGGCGGAATTTCGACAATGAGCAGTTCTTC. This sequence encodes CASRRNFDNEQFF.